This T cell receptor beta chain comes out of a study of blood T cell repertoires in COVID-19. Study as a whole: Collection of acute and convalescent COVID-19 samples took place in the United States, Italy and Spain.

The CDR3 spans 14 residues. Trimming pared 4 bases from V and 9 bases from J, leaving 19 bases between. Germline-derived CDR1 and CDR2 are SQVTM and ANQGSEA. Enrolment of Seattle patients took place during active infection, and they were followed longitudinally. Here immunoSEQ multiplex PCR was the method, and the copy in TCRdb shows in-frame clones only, minus some. This table has 250,000 or so clones, roughly 86% appearing once. The gene calls are TRBV29-1 and TRBJ2-4; tentatively, D is TRBD1 (6 bases). The sequence derives from a woman aged 60-75 years with COVID-19, enrolled during active disease. The sample comprised peripheral blood. The CDR3 protein is CSVGVGQRRSIQYF. DNA for the CDR3: TGCAGCGTTGGGGTCGGACAGCGCCGATCCATTCAGTACTTC. Full variable domain (rest looked up from reference TRBV29-1 and TRBJ2-4): SAVISQKPSRDICQRGTSLTIQCQVDSQVTMMFWYRQQPGQSLTLIATANQGSEATYESGFVIDKFPISRPNLTFSTLTVSNMSPEDSSIYLCSVGVGQRRSIQYFGAGTRLSVL.